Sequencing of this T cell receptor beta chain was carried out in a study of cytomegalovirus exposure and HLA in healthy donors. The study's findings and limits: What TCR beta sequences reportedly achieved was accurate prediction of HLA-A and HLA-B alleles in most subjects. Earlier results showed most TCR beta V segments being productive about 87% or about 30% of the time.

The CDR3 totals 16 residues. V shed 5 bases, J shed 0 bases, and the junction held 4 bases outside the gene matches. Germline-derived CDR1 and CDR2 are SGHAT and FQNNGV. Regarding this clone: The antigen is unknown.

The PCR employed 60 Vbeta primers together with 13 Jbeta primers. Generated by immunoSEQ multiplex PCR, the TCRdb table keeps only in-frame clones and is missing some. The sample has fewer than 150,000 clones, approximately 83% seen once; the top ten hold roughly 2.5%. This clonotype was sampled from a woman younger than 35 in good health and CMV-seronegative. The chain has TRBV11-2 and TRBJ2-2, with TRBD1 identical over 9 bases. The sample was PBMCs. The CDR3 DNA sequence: TGTGCCAGCAGCCCACGACAGGGGGCGAACACCGGGGAGCTGTTTTTT. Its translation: CASSPRQGANTGELFF.